A few counts support the clone carrying this T cell receptor (beta chain). These data originate in a study of T-cell reconstitution after alpha-beta-depleted transplantation in children. V gave up 4 bases and J gave up 4 bases, with 14 bases separating them. Germline loops: CDR1 SEHNR, CDR2 FQNEAQ (reference sequence). The CDR3 totals 14 residues. During its preparation, the TCRbeta library received unique molecular identifiers. TCRdb redid the calling of the PCR reads with MiXCR, one entry per CDR3 protein. This table holds roughly 590,000 distinct CDR3 sequences, about 15% found once. This rearrangement joins TRBV7-9 to TRBJ2-7, with unresolved D. The sample in question was PBMCs from the stem cell graft donor, obtained from the stem cell graft. This clonotype was obtained from a human donor who donated a stem cell graft to a child with acute myeloid leukemia. The CDR3 sequence is CASSSPRSGYEQYV. CDR3 nucleotides: TGTGCCAGCAGCTCCCCGCGCAGTGGGTACGAGCAGTACGTC.